The 22 T cell receptor beta chains below were found in one sample sequenced in a study of blood T cells in healthy people across ages. For the second PCR, which ran for about 7 to 11 cycles, a sample-barcoded 5' primer and a J-beta primer mix were used. One entry per CDR3 protein results from TCRdb running MiXCR on the 5' RACE reads. The data hold roughly 1,800,000 distinct CDR3 sequences, with less than 50% observed a single time. Sequencing was performed on blood. The receptor source for this set is a middle-aged woman in good health.

There are a few counts of this clonotype. The V gene is TRBV4-1, the J gene TRBJ2-3; no clear D gene. The ends were cut back, 0 bases at V and 1 base at J, with 14 bases in the middle. The CDR3 has 17 residues. Per the germline V gene, CDR1 is MGHRA and CDR2 is YSYEKL. CDR3 loop: CASSQDEVGHGTDTQYF. The CDR3 coding sequence is TGCGCCAGCAGCCAAGATGAGGTTGGTCATGGCACAGATACGCAGTATTTT.

The chain uses TRBV6-1 and TRBJ1-4; a possible D gene is TRBD1 (5 bases). Germline V gene data show CDR1 as MNHNS and CDR2 as SASEGT. The CDR3 loop spans 18 amino acids. The ends were cut back, 6 bases at V and 2 bases at J, with 22 bases in the middle. In nucleotides, the CDR3 is TGTGCCAGCAGAAATGGGGCAGGAGTCGAATTGACTAATGAAAAACTGTTTTTT. Translating gives CASRNGAGVELTNEKLFF.

The chain joins TRBV5-8 to TRBJ1-2, with D perhaps TRBD1 (6 bases). Trimming removed 4 bases from V and 7 bases from J, with 20 bases in between. Germline lookup yields CDR1 SGHTS and CDR2 YDEGEE. The CDR3 has 15 amino acids. The CDR3 region has the DNA TGTGCCAGCAGCCCACGATCACAGGGAAAGAGTGGCTACACCTTC. Its protein is CASSPRSQGKSGYTF.

This clonotype was observed a handful of times. The J gene is TRBJ1-2, the V gene TRBV19, with D possibly matching TRBD1 (5 bases). The CDR3 runs to 15 residues. V lost 3 bases to trimming and J lost 2 bases, with 13 bases between them. The germline gives CDR1 LNHDA, CDR2 SQIVND (reference sequence). This CDR3 is CASSMFQGLNYGYTF. DNA for the CDR3: TGTGCCAGTAGTATGTTTCAGGGCCTGAACTATGGCTACACCTTC.

This clonotype has only a few counts. The V and J genes are TRBV11-1 and TRBJ2-1; D is unresolved. Germline values: CDR1 SGHAT, CDR2 FQDESV (reference sequence). The CDR3 length is 15 residues. V lost 4 bases and J lost 8, with 18 bases in between. CDR3 loop: CASSSMVKAMDEQFF. The DNA for the CDR3 is TGTGCCAGCAGCTCGATGGTAAAGGCTATGGATGAGCAGTTCTTC.

The rearrangement links TRBV27 to TRBJ2-7; TRBD2 aligns across 11 bases. The J call may not be correct, given that the DNA end is closer to TRBJ2-5. The CDR3 is made up of 14 amino acids. Germline CDR1 MNHEY, CDR2 SMNVEV (reference sequence). The CDR3 sequence: CASSLISGGVTQYF. The CDR3 nucleotides read TGTGCCAGCAGTTTGATTAGCGGGGGGGTGACCCAGTACTTC.

This clonotype was seen only a few times. The rearrangement links TRBV6-2 or TRBV6-3 to TRBJ2-5; D possibly corresponds to TRBD2 (6 bases). The germline V and J ends were trimmed by 0 bases and 7 bases, with 12 bases remaining between them. Germline V gene lookup returns CDR1 MNHEY and CDR2 SVGEGT. The CDR3 has 14 amino acids. The CDR3 sequence: CASSYSDGGVTQYF. The CDR3 nucleotides read TGTGCCAGCAGTTACTCGGATGGCGGGGTGACCCAGTACTTC.

DNA of the CDR3: TGCGCCAGCAGCCAAGAGGGGCTAGGTAACTACAATGAGCAGTTCTTC. Translating gives CASSQEGLGNYNEQFF. V usage is TRBV4-3 and J usage is TRBJ2-1, with a possible D match to TRBD1 (5 bases). The CDR3 is 16 amino acids. Trimming took off 0 bases at V and 3 bases at J, with 12 bases between the two ends. The germline V gene has CDR1 LGHNA and CDR2 YSLEER.

The chain has TRBV3-1 and TRBJ2-5, with a tentative D call TRBD2 (6 bases). Looked up from germline, CDR1 is LGHDT and CDR2 is YNNKEL (reference sequence). There are 16 residues in the CDR3. Trimming took off 4 bases at V and 5 bases at J, with 20 bases between the two ends. The CDR3 sequence is CASSPKLNGGDETQYF. As DNA, the CDR3 is TGTGCCAGCAGCCCGAAGTTGAATGGAGGGGATGAGACCCAGTACTTC.

This chain joins TRBV5-1 and TRBJ1-6; TRBD1 aligns across 9 bases. The J segment lost 6 bases and the V segment lost 6 bases, leaving 10 bases of the junction unmatched. Germline CDR1 SGHRS, CDR2 YFSETQ. The CDR3 covers 16 residues. Here the CDR3 DNA reads TGCGCCAGCACCTTAGGCGGGACAGGGTCTAATTCACCCCTCCACTTT. Translated, it gives CASTLGGTGSNSPLHF. The complete variable domain, with remaining parts taken from reference TRBV5-1 and TRBJ1-6, reads KAGVTQTPRYLIKTRGQQVTLSCSPISGHRSVSWYQQTPGQGLQFLFEYFSETQRNKGNFPGRFSGRQFSNSRSEMNVSTLELGDSALYLCASTLGGTGSNSPLHFGNGTRLTVT.

The sample holds one count of this clonotype. This chain links TRBV19 with TRBJ2-7; 11 bases agree with TRBD1. Germline lookup yields CDR1 LNHDA and CDR2 SQIVND (reference sequence). This CDR3 has 15 residues. V was pared by 9 bases and J by 6 bases, with 13 bases of the junction left unmatched. The CDR3 protein is CASNPSGTGGGEQYF. In nucleotides, the CDR3 is TGTGCCAGCAATCCGTCCGGGACAGGGGGAGGCGAGCAGTACTTC.

The V call is TRBV27, the J call TRBJ2-1; tentatively, D is TRBD1 (6 bases). Trimming shortened V by 6 bases and J by 3 bases, and 12 bases separated the two germline ends. The CDR3 has 14 amino acids. Looked up from germline, CDR1 is MNHEY and CDR2 is SMNVEV (reference sequence). The chain's CDR3 is CASRDRLNYNEQFF. The DNA of the CDR3 is TGTGCCAGCAGGGACAGACTGAACTACAATGAGCAGTTCTTC.

This clonotype was seen a single time. The chain has TRBV14 and TRBJ2-4; 7 bases agree with TRBD1. Per germline, CDR1 SGHDN and CDR2 FVKESK. The trim removed 2 bases at V and 15 bases at J, leaving 13 bases unmatched. The CDR3 has 14 amino acids. CDR3 bases: TGTGCCAGCAGCCAACTCGGGACAGCCTCAGAGCGGTACTTC. Translating gives CASSQLGTASERYF.

This clonotype turned up a few times. The chain carries TRBV4-3 and TRBJ2-7; 9 bases line up with TRBD1. V was pared by 2 bases and J by 3 bases, with 11 bases of the junction left unmatched. CDR1 and CDR2 (germline): LGHNA, YSLEER. This CDR3 contains 17 residues. This CDR3 is CASSQPCRGQGYYEQYF. CDR3 DNA sequence: TGCGCCAGCAGCCAACCCTGTCGGGGACAGGGATACTACGAGCAGTACTTC.

V gene TRBV4-2 combines with J gene TRBJ1-2; possibly TRBD1 for D (5 bases). V was clipped by 3 bases and J by 8 bases, with 13 bases between them. The CDR3 runs 13 residues. The germline V gene encodes CDR1 LGHNA and CDR2 YNFKEQ. CDR3: CASSQGGGSGYTF. In DNA form, the CDR3 reads TGTGCCAGCAGCCAGGGCGGGGGGAGCGGCTACACCTTC.

The chain combines TRBV6-5 with TRBJ2-3; TRBD2 is a possible D gene (5 bases). The CDR3 spans 14 residues. The germline V and J ends were trimmed by 2 bases and 4 bases, with 10 bases remaining between them. The germline V gene has CDR1 MNHEY and CDR2 SVGAGI. CDR3 in DNA: TGTGCCAGCAGTTACGACCGGACTCCAGATACGCAGTATTTT. This gives the protein CASSYDRTPDTQYF.

The rearrangement joins TRBV20-1 to TRBJ2-1; the match to TRBD2 covers 12 bases. This CDR3 comprises 15 residues. Germline CDR1 reads DFQATT; CDR2 reads SNEGSKA (reference sequence). V lost 4 bases, J lost 7 bases, and 8 bases stayed unmatched. CDR3 protein: CSANGLAGGPNEQFF. Here the CDR3 DNA reads TGCAGTGCTAACGGGCTAGCGGGGGGGCCTAATGAGCAGTTCTTC.

A few counts support this clonotype. This sequence joins TRBV28 and TRBJ2-5; D gene ambiguous. The V gene's germline CDR1 is MDHEN and CDR2 SYDVKM. This CDR3 contains 13 residues. Trimming took 3 bases from V and 5 from J, leaving 10 bases between them. The CDR3 loop reads CASSFLDRETQYF. As DNA, the CDR3 is TGTGCCAGCAGTTTTTTGGATAGGGAGACCCAGTACTTC.

This chain joins TRBV7-2 and TRBJ2-3; 7 bases fit TRBD1. The CDR3 covers 14 residues. Germline CDR1 and CDR2: SGHTA and FQGNSA. Losses at the gene ends were 6 bases for V and 5 bases for J; bases not matched to a gene: 8. The CDR3 spells CASRPPYRGDTQYF. The DNA for the CDR3 is TGTGCCAGCAGGCCGCCCTACAGGGGAGATACGCAGTATTTT.

The chain uses TRBV7-2 and TRBJ2-7; D gene uncertain. Trimming removed 1 base at V and 0 bases at J, with 7 bases between. This CDR3 region has 14 residues. CDR1 and CDR2 (germline): SGHTA, FQGNSA. This CDR3 is CASSLVPASYEQYF. CDR3 DNA: TGTGCCAGCAGCTTAGTTCCGGCCTCCTACGAGCAGTACTTC.

This rearrangement joins TRBV28 to TRBJ1-2; 7 nucleotides match TRBD1. Trimming removed 4 bases from V and 7 bases from J; junction bases left unmatched: 6. The CDR3 runs 13 residues. Germline CDR1 MDHEN, CDR2 SYDVKM. The CDR3 nucleotides read TGTGCCAGCAGTTCTGATACAGGGGTTGGCTACACCTTC. It is translated as CASSSDTGVGYTF.

This clonotype was seen more than once but under ten times. The V gene is TRBV12-3 or TRBV12-4, the J gene TRBJ2-1; 13 bases line up with TRBD2. This CDR3 contains 17 residues. Trimming at V came to 1 base and at J to 6 bases, leaving 6 bases not matched to a gene. The CDR3 region is CASSLVGTSGIANEQFF. CDR3 DNA sequence: TGTGCCAGCAGTTTAGTGGGGACTAGCGGGATTGCCAATGAGCAGTTCTTC.